What follows are 16 T cell receptor beta chains derived from one specimen sequenced in a study of OX40 agonist ivuxolimab in advanced cancers. Sequencing used immunoSEQ multiplex PCR; TCRdb keeps in-frame clones, though not all of them. Here the sample spans tens of thousands of clones, approximately 85% being singletons. The specimen was CD4+ or CD8+ T cells sorted from blood, collected in a trial of the OX40 agonist ivuxolimab. All receptors come from an adult with an advanced solid tumor such as melanoma, head and neck, liver or kidney cancer.

The V gene is TRBV6-5, the J gene TRBJ1-4, with TRBD1 as a possible D gene (6 bases). The germline V gene has CDR1 MNHEY and CDR2 SVGAGI. The V and J ends lost 6 bases and 2 bases respectively, with 13 bases between them. The CDR3 contains 15 residues. The CDR3 DNA sequence: TGTGCCAGCAGAGACGCAGGGGTTACTAATGAAAAACTGTTTTTT. It specifies CASRDAGVTNEKLFF.

This rearrangement joins TRBV5-1 to TRBJ2-1; D is undetermined. Per germline, CDR1 SGHRS and CDR2 YFSETQ. The V end lost 1 base, the J end lost 8 bases, and 10 bases lay between the germline ends. This CDR3 comprises 13 residues. The CDR3 here is CASSLRGKDEQFF. The CDR3 DNA follows: TGCGCCAGCAGCTTGCGAGGAAAGGATGAGCAGTTCTTC.

This clone was seen just once. This chain links TRBV4-1 with TRBJ1-6; 7 positions match TRBD1. CDR1 MGHRA and CDR2 YSYEKL come from the germline V gene. Trimming took 4 bases from V and 6 from J; bases not matched to a gene: 3. The CDR3 sequence is 14 residues long. CDR3 in amino acids: CASSRGQVNSPLHF. The CDR3 DNA sequence: TGCGCCAGCAGCCGTGGACAGGTTAATTCACCCCTCCACTTT.

The chain carries TRBV2 and TRBJ1-1; D is possibly TRBD1 (5 bases). Deletions cut 8 bases from V and 4 bases from J, with 11 bases between. This CDR3 comprises 12 residues. Germline lookup yields CDR1 SNHLY and CDR2 FYNNEI. In nucleotides, the CDR3 is TGTGCCAGCGGGGGGTTGGCCACTGAAGCTTTCTTT. Amino acids: CASGGLATEAFF.

The chain has TRBV4-1 and TRBJ1-2; D remains ambiguous. V dropped 0 bases and J dropped 0 bases, with 8 bases sitting between them. Per germline, CDR1 MGHRA and CDR2 YSYEKL. CDR3 length equals 15 residues. As DNA, the CDR3 is TGCGCCAGCAGCCAAGATCGGGGAACTAACTATGGCTACACCTTC. It specifies CASSQDRGTNYGYTF.

The J gene is TRBJ1-1, the V gene TRBV7-2; D uncertain. V lost 5 bases and J 4 bases, leaving 14 bases between the germline ends. The CDR3 sequence is 14 residues long. Per the germline V gene, CDR1 is SGHTA and CDR2 is FQGNSA. CDR3 DNA sequence: TGTGCCAGCAGCATAGGGTCTTTGACCACTGAAGCTTTCTTT. Amino acid sequence: CASSIGSLTTEAFF.

J is TRBJ2-7 and V is TRBV13, with D hard to call. The CDR3 loop spans 14 amino acids. V lost 3 bases and J 1 base, leaving 10 bases between the germline ends. Germline CDR1 and CDR2: PRHDT and FYEKMQ (reference sequence). The CDR3: CASSFNIKSYEQYF. CDR3 sequence (DNA): TGTGCCAGCAGCTTTAACATCAAATCCTACGAGCAGTACTTC.

This clone has a handful of counts. This chain connects TRBV7-2 to TRBJ1-1; D ambiguous. CDR3 length equals 12 residues. Germline loops: CDR1 SGHTA, CDR2 FQGNSA. The V end lost 5 bases, the J end lost 5 bases, and 9 bases lay between the germline ends. The CDR3 sequence is CASSLIRTEAFF. The CDR3 DNA sequence: TGTGCCAGCAGCCTAATTAGGACTGAAGCTTTCTTT.

The rearrangement uses TRBV11-2 and TRBJ2-3, with D uncertain. V dropped 1 base and J dropped 4 bases, with 12 bases sitting between them. The germline CDR1 and CDR2 sequences are SGHAT and FQNNGV. CDR3 size: 15 residues. The CDR3: CASSLGRERADTQYF. The DNA of the CDR3 is TGTGCCAGCAGCTTAGGGAGAGAACGGGCAGATACGCAGTATTTT. The full variable domain, its missing parts supplied by reference TRBV11-2 and TRBJ2-3, is EAGVAQSPRYKIIEKRQSVAFWCNPISGHATLYWYQQILGQGPKLLIQFQNNGVVDDSQLPKDRFSAERLKGVDSTLKIQPAKLEDSAVYLCASSLGRERADTQYFGPGTRLTVL.

This clone was counted a few times. V usage is TRBV7-8 and J usage is TRBJ1-1; perhaps TRBD1 as D (5 bases). This CDR3 contains 13 residues. Germline V CDR1 and CDR2: SGHVS, FQNEAQ. V lost 2 bases, J lost 7 bases, and 11 bases lay in between. The CDR3 loop reads CASSLNMDIEAFF. CDR3 nucleotides: TGTGCCAGCAGCTTAAATATGGACATTGAAGCTTTCTTT.

A single count supports this clone. V and J are TRBV9 and TRBJ2-3; D is possibly TRBD2 (6 bases). The germline V and J ends were trimmed by 2 bases and 5 bases, with 12 bases remaining between them. The length of the CDR3 is 14 residues. Germline V gene data show CDR1 as SGDLS and CDR2 as YYNGEE. CDR3 bases: TGTGCCAGCAGCGTGCGGGGAGGAAAAGATACGCAGTATTTT. It codes for CASSVRGGKDTQYF. Complete variable domain (other parts from reference TRBV9 and TRBJ2-3): DSGVTQTPKHLITATGQRVTLRCSPRSGDLSVYWYQQSLDQGLQFLIQYYNGEERAKGNILERFSAQQFPDLHSELNLSSLELGDSALYFCASSVRGGKDTQYFGPGTRLTVL.

The V and J genes are TRBV2 and TRBJ2-5, with 8 bases matching TRBD2. This CDR3 is 16 amino acids long. Germline CDR1 and CDR2: SNHLY and FYNNEI. V dropped 7 bases and J dropped 5; count of bases not matched to a gene: 15. The CDR3 loop is CASTGWGAGEGETQYF. CDR3 bases: TGTGCCAGCACCGGTTGGGGAGCGGGAGAGGGGGAGACCCAGTACTTC.

V usage is TRBV19 and J usage is TRBJ2-5, with D maybe TRBD2 (6 bases). Germline V lookup: CDR1 LNHDA, CDR2 SQIVND (reference sequence). The CDR3 is 14 residues long. Deletions cut 3 bases from V and 3 bases from J, with 11 bases between. The CDR3 loop reads CASSMRGGEETQYF. In nucleotides, the CDR3 is TGTGCCAGTAGTATGAGGGGCGGGGAAGAGACCCAGTACTTC.

This clone was seen only once. This rearrangement joins TRBV19 to TRBJ1-4; perhaps TRBD1 as D (5 bases). V lost 6 bases and J 0 bases, leaving 11 bases between the germline ends. The CDR3 is 15 residues long. The germline V gene encodes CDR1 LNHDA and CDR2 SQIVND (reference sequence). As DNA, the CDR3 is TGTGCCAGTAGCGGGACCGAGGCAACTAATGAAAAACTGTTTTTT. It specifies CASSGTEATNEKLFF.

The chain links TRBV19 to TRBJ1-4, with TRBD1 matching 7 bases. V dropped 4 bases and J dropped 4; count of bases not matched to a gene: 15. This CDR3 is built from 18 residues. CDR1 is LNHDA, CDR2 SQIVND, per germline (reference sequence). CDR3 bases: TGTGCCAGTAGTACTGGGGAGAGGGGGCTTATACTTAATGAAAAACTGTTTTTT. Translated: CASSTGERGLILNEKLFF. Full variable domain (remainder filled in from reference TRBV19 and TRBJ1-4): DGGITQSPKYLFRKEGQNVTLSCEQNLNHDAMYWYRQDPGQGLRLIYYSQIVNDFQKGDIAEGYSVSREKKESFPLTVTSAQKNPTAFYLCASSTGERGLILNEKLFFGSGTQLSVL.

The rearrangement uses TRBV25-1 and TRBJ1-1; maybe TRBD1 (6 bases). Per germline, CDR1 MGHDK and CDR2 SYGVNS. Trimming stripped 1 base from V and 11 bases from J, with 11 bases between. The CDR3 runs to 12 residues. The CDR3 here is CASSELVGGAFF. CDR3 bases: TGTGCCAGCAGTGAATTGGTAGGGGGGGCTTTCTTT.